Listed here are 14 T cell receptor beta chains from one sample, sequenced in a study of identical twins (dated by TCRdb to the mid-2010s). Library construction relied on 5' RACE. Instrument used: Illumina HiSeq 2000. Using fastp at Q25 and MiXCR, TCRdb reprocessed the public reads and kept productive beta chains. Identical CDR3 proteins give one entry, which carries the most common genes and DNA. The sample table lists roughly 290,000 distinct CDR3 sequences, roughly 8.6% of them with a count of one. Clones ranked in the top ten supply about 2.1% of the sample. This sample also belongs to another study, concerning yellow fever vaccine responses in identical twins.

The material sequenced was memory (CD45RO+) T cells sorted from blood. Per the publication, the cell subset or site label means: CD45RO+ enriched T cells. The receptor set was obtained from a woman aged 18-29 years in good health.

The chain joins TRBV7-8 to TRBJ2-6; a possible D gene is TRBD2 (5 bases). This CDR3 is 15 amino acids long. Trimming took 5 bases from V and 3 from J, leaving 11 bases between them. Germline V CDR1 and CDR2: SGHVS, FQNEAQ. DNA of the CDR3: TGTGCCAGCAGCCCTCAGGAGGTTGGGGCCAACGTCCTGACTTTC. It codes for CASSPQEVGANVLTF. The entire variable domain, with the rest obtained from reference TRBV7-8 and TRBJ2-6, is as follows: GAGVSQSPRYKVAKRGQDVALRCDPISGHVSLFWYQQALGQGPEFLTYFQNEAQLDKSGLPSDRFFAERPEGSVSTLKIQRTQQEDSAVYLCASSPQEVGANVLTFGAGSRLTVL.

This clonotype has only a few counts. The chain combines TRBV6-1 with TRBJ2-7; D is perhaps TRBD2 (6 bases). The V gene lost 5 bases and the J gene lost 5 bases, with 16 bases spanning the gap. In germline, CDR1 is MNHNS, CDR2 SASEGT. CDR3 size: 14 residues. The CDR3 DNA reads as TGTGCCAGCAGTCCCTCCGGGGGAGGAAACGAGCAGTACGTC. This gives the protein CASSPSGGGNEQYV.

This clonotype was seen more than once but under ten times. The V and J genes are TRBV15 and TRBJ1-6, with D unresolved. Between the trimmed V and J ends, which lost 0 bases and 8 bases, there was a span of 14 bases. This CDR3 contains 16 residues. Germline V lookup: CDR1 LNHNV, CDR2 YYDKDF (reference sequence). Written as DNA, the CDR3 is TGTGCCACCAGCAGAGACCTCGGGCAGTTTGATTCACCCCTCCACTTT. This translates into CATSRDLGQFDSPLHF.

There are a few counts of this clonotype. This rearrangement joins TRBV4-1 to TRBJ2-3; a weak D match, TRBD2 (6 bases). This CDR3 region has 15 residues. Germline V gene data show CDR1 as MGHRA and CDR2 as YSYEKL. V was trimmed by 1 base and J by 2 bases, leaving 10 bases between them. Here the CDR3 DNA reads TGCGCCAGCAGCCAAGGAGGGGACTTCACAGATACGCAGTATTTT. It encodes CASSQGGDFTDTQYF.

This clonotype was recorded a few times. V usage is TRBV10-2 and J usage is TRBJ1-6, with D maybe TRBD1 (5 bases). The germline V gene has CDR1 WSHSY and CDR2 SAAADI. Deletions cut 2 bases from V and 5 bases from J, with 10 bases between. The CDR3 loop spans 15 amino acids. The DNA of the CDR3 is TGCGCCAGCAGTGAGGCTGGGGGACATAATTCACCCCTCCACTTT. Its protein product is CASSEAGGHNSPLHF.

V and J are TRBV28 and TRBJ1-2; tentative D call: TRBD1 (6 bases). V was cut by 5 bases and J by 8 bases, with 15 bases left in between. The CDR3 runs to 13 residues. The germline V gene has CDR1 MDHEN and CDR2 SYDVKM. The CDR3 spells CASSTHRVRGYTF. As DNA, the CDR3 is TGTGCCAGCAGTACCCACAGGGTACGAGGCTACACCTTC.

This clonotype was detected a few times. The CDR3 spells CATSPGLAGGLDTQYF. In nucleotides, the CDR3 is TGTGCCACCAGCCCCGGACTAGCGGGGGGGCTAGATACGCAGTATTTT. The genes are TRBV24-1 and TRBJ2-3; 15 nucleotides align to TRBD2. Losses at the gene ends were 7 bases for V and 5 bases for J; bases not matched to a gene: 6. Germline V CDR1 and CDR2: KGHDR, SFDVKD. This CDR3 has 16 amino acids.

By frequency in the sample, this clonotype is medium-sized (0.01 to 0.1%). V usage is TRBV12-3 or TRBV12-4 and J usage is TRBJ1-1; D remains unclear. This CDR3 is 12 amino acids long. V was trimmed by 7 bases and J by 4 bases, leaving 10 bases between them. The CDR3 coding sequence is TGTGCCAGCAATAACTATCGCACTGAAGCTTTCTTT. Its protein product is CASNNYRTEAFF.

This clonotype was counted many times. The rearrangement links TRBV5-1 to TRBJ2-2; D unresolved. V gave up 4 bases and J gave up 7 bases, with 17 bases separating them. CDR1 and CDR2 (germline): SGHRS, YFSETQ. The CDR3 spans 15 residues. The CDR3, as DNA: TGCGCCAGCAGCCTGGAGCCAGTTGTGGACGGGGAGCTGTTTTTT. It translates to CASSLEPVVDGELFF.

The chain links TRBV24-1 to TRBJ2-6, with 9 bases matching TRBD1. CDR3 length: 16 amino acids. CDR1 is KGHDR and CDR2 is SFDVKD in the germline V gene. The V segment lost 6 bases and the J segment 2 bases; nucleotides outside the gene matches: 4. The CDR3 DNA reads TGTGCCACCAGTTTGGGGACAGGGCCTGGGGCCAACGTCCTGACTTTC. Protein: CATSLGTGPGANVLTF.

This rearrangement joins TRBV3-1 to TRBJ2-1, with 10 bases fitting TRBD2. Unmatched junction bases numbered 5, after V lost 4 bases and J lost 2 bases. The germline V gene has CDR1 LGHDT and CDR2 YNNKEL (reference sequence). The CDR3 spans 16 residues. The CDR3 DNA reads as TGTGCCAGCAGCCGGGGACTAGCGCCTACCTACAATGAGCAGTTCTTC. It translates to CASSRGLAPTYNEQFF.

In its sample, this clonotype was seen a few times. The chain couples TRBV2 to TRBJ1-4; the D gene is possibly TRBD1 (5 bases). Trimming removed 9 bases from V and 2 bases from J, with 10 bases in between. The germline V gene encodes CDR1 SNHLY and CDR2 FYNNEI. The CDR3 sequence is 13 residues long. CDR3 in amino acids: CASHGGTNEKLFF. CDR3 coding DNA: TGTGCCAGTCACGGGGGTACTAATGAAAAACTGTTTTTT.

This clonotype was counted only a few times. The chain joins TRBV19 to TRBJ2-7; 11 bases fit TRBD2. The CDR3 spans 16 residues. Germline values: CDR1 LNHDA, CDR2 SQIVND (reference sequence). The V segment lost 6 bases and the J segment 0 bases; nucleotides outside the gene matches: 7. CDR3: CASSRGLAVSSYEQYF. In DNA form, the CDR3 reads TGTGCCAGTAGCCGGGGACTAGCGGTATCCTCCTACGAGCAGTACTTC. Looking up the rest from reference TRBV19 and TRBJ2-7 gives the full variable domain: DGGITQSPKYLFRKEGQNVTLSCEQNLNHDAMYWYRQDPGQGLRLIYYSQIVNDFQKGDIAEGYSVSREKKESFPLTVTSAQKNPTAFYLCASSRGLAVSSYEQYFGPGTRLTVT.

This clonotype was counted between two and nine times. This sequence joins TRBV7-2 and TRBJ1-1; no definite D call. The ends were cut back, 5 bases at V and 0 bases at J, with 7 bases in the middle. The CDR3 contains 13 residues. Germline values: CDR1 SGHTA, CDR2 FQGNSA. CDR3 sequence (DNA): TGTGCCAGCAGCCGAACTCTGAACACTGAAGCTTTCTTT. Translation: CASSRTLNTEAFF. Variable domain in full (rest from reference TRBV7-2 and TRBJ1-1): GAGVSQSPSNKVTEKGKDVELRCDPISGHTALYWYRQSLGQGLEFLIYFQGNSAPDKSGLPSDRFSAERTGGSVSTLTIQRTQQEDSAVYLCASSRTLNTEAFFGQGTRLTVV.